These 31 T cell receptor beta chains share one sample of origin, sequenced in a study of early T cells in non-severe SARS-CoV-2 infection. MiXCR, run by TCRdb on the 5' RACE reads, gives a single entry per CDR3 protein. The sample lists some 53,000 distinct CDR3 sequences, approximately 8% seen once, with approximately 8.8% in the top ten. The source material was whole blood. The receptor source for this set is an adult who was a healthcare worker with PCR-confirmed SARS-CoV-2 infection or an uninfected control (not recorded which).

The chain combines TRBV29-1 with TRBJ1-6, with D perhaps matching TRBD1 (5 bases). This CDR3 comprises 13 residues. The germline CDR1 and CDR2 sequences are SQVTM and ANQGSEA. Deletions cut 6 bases from V and 9 bases from J, with 15 bases between. This chain's CDR3 is CSVRPREGSPLHF. The CDR3 DNA follows: TGCAGCGTAAGACCCAGGGAGGGTTCACCCCTCCACTTT.

This clonotype was seen many times. V usage is TRBV5-1 and J usage is TRBJ1-5; D possibly corresponds to TRBD1 (5 bases). V lost 10 bases, J lost 3 bases, and 20 bases lay in between. This CDR3 is built from 15 residues. CDR1 is SGHRS, CDR2 YFSETQ, per germline. The CDR3 nucleotides read TGCGCCGGGGGAGGCCTCGACACCCCCAATCAGCCCCAGCATTTT. Translated: CAGGGLDTPNQPQHF.

The V gene is TRBV14, the J gene TRBJ1-2; D is undetermined. From germline, CDR1 is SGHDN and CDR2 FVKESK. V was clipped by 0 bases and J by 1 base, with 3 bases between them. This CDR3 spans 13 amino acids. CDR3 bases: TGTGCCAGCAGCCAAGATCTTAACTATGGCTACACCTTC. The encoded protein is CASSQDLNYGYTF.

The sample holds a few counts of this clonotype. V usage is TRBV6-6 and J usage is TRBJ1-4; D might be TRBD1 (5 bases). The CDR3 extends over 15 amino acids. The V end lost 6 bases, the J end lost 8 bases, and 19 bases lay between the germline ends. The V gene's germline CDR1 is MNHNY and CDR2 SVGAGI (reference sequence). CDR3 sequence reads: CASRKNRDGPEKLFF. The CDR3 coding sequence is TGTGCCAGCAGAAAAAACCGGGACGGACCAGAAAAACTGTTTTTT.

In this sample, this clonotype turned up many times. This chain joins TRBV5-1 and TRBJ2-1; 7 nucleotides line up with TRBD2. J was trimmed by 9 bases and V by 2 bases; bases with no gene match: 5. CDR1 is SGHRS, CDR2 YFSETQ, per germline. This CDR3 region has 13 residues. Written as DNA, the CDR3 is TGCGCCAGCAGCTTCAGCGGGAATGTTGAGCAGTTCTTC. Protein product: CASSFSGNVEQFF.

Ten or more counts support this clonotype. This chain uses TRBV10-3 with TRBJ2-2; D may be TRBD1 (5 bases). The CDR3 loop spans 13 amino acids. V was cut by 4 bases and J by 4 bases, with 7 bases left in between. Germline assignment: CDR1 ENHRY and CDR2 SYGVKD. This CDR3 is CAISGTSTGELFF. Written as DNA, the CDR3 is TGTGCCATCAGTGGGACATCCACCGGGGAGCTGTTTTTT.

The V gene is TRBV2, the J gene TRBJ1-6; 10 positions match TRBD1. Germline values: CDR1 SNHLY, CDR2 FYNNEI. V shed 6 bases, J shed 8 bases, and the junction held 4 bases outside the gene matches. The CDR3 is 14 residues long. The CDR3 DNA is TGTGCCAGCAGAACCGGGACAGGGGATTCACCCCTCCACTTT. It codes for CASRTGTGDSPLHF.

This clonotype has a count of ten or more. The rearrangement joins TRBV24-1 to TRBJ1-2; 10 bases align to TRBD1. The V and J ends lost 4 bases and 2 bases, in that order; junction bases with no gene match: 3. The CDR3 contains 15 residues. Germline V gene data show CDR1 as KGHDR and CDR2 as SFDVKD. In nucleotides, the CDR3 is TGTGCCACCAGTGAGCCGGGACAGGGGAACTATGGCTACACCTTC. Protein sequence: CATSEPGQGNYGYTF.

This clonotype was seen only a few times. The chain recombines TRBV7-9 with TRBJ2-3; the D gene could be TRBD1 or TRBD2 (6 bases each). V was pared by 5 bases and J by 6 bases, with 15 bases between. Germline V gene sequence: CDR1 SEHNR, CDR2 FQNEAQ (reference sequence). The CDR3 is made up of 14 amino acids. The CDR3 reads CASSPEEGGDTQYF. The CDR3 bases are TGTGCCAGCAGCCCCGAAGAGGGGGGTGATACGCAGTATTTT.

The chain uses TRBV4-1 and TRBJ1-1; D is ambiguous. Germline V gene sequence: CDR1 MGHRA, CDR2 YSYEKL. The CDR3 length is 12 residues. With 0 bases removed from V and 6 bases from J, the gap between germline ends came to 5 bases. The CDR3 loop reads CASSQEGAEAFF. The CDR3 DNA sequence: TGCGCCAGCAGCCAAGAGGGTGCTGAAGCTTTCTTT.

This clonotype was observed many times. One junction end does not reproduce the germline sequence, and a read error may be involved. This rearrangement joins TRBV7-6 to TRBJ2-1, with 9 bases lining up with TRBD2. The germline gives CDR1 SGHVS, CDR2 FNYEAQ. CDR3 length: 15 residues. The CDR3 is CASSVAGVSYNEQFF. CDR3 nucleotide sequence: TGTGCCAGCAGCGTAGCGGGGGTCTCCTACAATGAGCAGTTCTTC. Full variable domain (missing parts from reference TRBV7-6 and TRBJ2-1): GAGVSQSPRYKVTKRGQDVALRCDPISGHVSLYWYRQALGQGPEFLTYFNYEAQQDKSGLPNDRFSAERPEGSISTLTIQRTEQRDSAMYRCASSVAGVSYNEQFFGPGTRLTVL.

This clonotype was counted a few times. This chain connects TRBV21-1 to TRBJ2-1; the D call TRBD1 from the table was never checked on the DNA. TRBV21-1 is labeled a pseudogene. This CDR3 is built from 15 residues. The CDR3 nucleotides read TGTGCCAGCATCCAACCGGCAGGGGGTTACAATGAGCAGTTCTTC. Translation: CASIQPAGGYNEQFF.

The J gene is TRBJ2-1, the V gene TRBV24-1; 7 bases fit TRBD2. V was clipped by 8 bases and J by 4 bases; unmatched bases: 1. The CDR3 runs to 12 residues. Germline V gene data show CDR1 as KGHDR and CDR2 as SFDVKD. CDR3 nucleotide sequence: TGTGCCACCACTAGCGGATACAATGAGCAGTTCTTC. Its protein is CATTSGYNEQFF.

This clonotype was counted ten times or more. The rearrangement uses TRBV6-5 and TRBJ2-5; D ambiguous. The length of the CDR3 is 13 residues. Between the trimmed V and J ends, which lost 2 bases and 2 bases, there was a span of 6 bases. Per the germline V gene, CDR1 is MNHEY and CDR2 is SVGAGI. CDR3 protein: CASSYDLQETQYF. The CDR3 region has the DNA TGTGCCAGCAGTTACGACCTTCAAGAGACCCAGTACTTC.

This clonotype was detected many times. The chain joins TRBV18 to TRBJ2-3, with D perhaps assigned TRBD1 or TRBD2 (5 bases each). Germline V gene sequence: CDR1 KGHSH, CDR2 LQKENI. V was clipped by 3 bases and J by 9 bases, with 16 bases between them. The CDR3 is 14 residues long. The CDR3 region is CASSPPGQSGTQYF. The CDR3 DNA reads TGTGCCAGCTCACCCCCGGGGCAGTCGGGGACGCAGTATTTT.

At least ten counts were recorded for this clonotype. V usage is TRBV20-1 and J usage is TRBJ2-4, with 8 bases identical to TRBD2. Germline values: CDR1 DFQATT, CDR2 SNEGSKA (reference sequence). The ends lost 3 bases at V and 3 bases at J; junction bases unmatched: 10. The CDR3 totals 16 residues. This CDR3 is CSASLRGGIYKNIQYF. For the CDR3, the DNA is TGCAGTGCTAGCCTCCGGGGGGGGATCTACAAAAACATTCAGTACTTC.

Only a few counts were recorded for this clonotype. The genes are TRBV14 and TRBJ1-1; 10 bases map to TRBD1. J was trimmed by 0 bases and V by 2 bases; bases with no gene match: 3. Germline assignment: CDR1 SGHDN and CDR2 FVKESK. CDR3 length: 16 residues. The CDR3 region has the DNA TGTGCCAGCAGCCAATATGGGACAGGGGTGAACACTGAAGCTTTCTTT. Its translation: CASSQYGTGVNTEAFF. Full variable domain (missing parts from reference TRBV14 and TRBJ1-1): EAGVTQFPSHSVIEKGQTVTLRCDPISGHDNLYWYRRVMGKEIKFLLHFVKESKQDESGMPNNRFLAERTGGTYSTLKVQPAELEDSGVYFCASSQYGTGVNTEAFFGQGTRLTVV.

This clonotype has a count of ten or more. The CDR3 reads CASSENEASGSTDTQYF. The CDR3 region has the DNA TGTGCCAGCAGCGAGAATGAGGCTAGCGGTAGCACAGATACGCAGTATTTT. The chain recombines TRBV9 with TRBJ2-3; 7 bases align to TRBD2. With 3 bases clipped from V and 0 bases from J, the junction kept 10 bases outside the gene matches. Per the germline V gene, CDR1 is SGDLS and CDR2 is YYNGEE. The CDR3 covers 17 residues.

This clonotype occurred a few times. This chain links TRBV9 with TRBJ1-1; D may be TRBD1 (5 bases). The length of the CDR3 is 17 residues. Trimming left V 1 base short and J 0 bases short, with 16 bases between. Germline CDR1 SGDLS, CDR2 YYNGEE. The CDR3 loop is CASSVTAAGRMNTEAFF. The CDR3 region has the DNA TGTGCCAGCAGCGTAACGGCGGCAGGGAGAATGAACACTGAAGCTTTCTTT.

This clonotype was counted many times. This sequence joins TRBV30 and TRBJ2-7, with TRBD2 matching over 8 bases. Germline CDR1 is GTSNPN and CDR2 is SVGIG (reference sequence). The CDR3 has 14 amino acids. Trimming took 0 bases from V and 6 from J; bases not matched to a gene: 7. The CDR3 sequence: CAWSVSGLVREQYF. The CDR3 DNA reads as TGTGCCTGGAGTGTGTCGGGACTAGTTCGCGAGCAGTACTTC.

Ten or more counts support this clonotype. The chain carries TRBV6-5 and TRBJ1-2; unclear D gene. With 0 bases removed from V and 4 bases from J, the gap between germline ends came to 9 bases. Germline lookup yields CDR1 MNHEY and CDR2 SVGAGI. This CDR3 has 14 residues. Here the CDR3 reads CASSYSPDRYGYTF. The CDR3 DNA reads TGTGCCAGCAGTTACTCCCCGGACCGCTATGGCTACACCTTC.

This rearrangement joins TRBV3-1 to TRBJ2-7; D is undetermined. The CDR3 contains 11 residues. The V gene's germline CDR1 is LGHDT and CDR2 YNNKEL (reference sequence). Deletions cut 1 base from V and 2 bases from J, with 0 bases between. The CDR3 DNA sequence: TGTGCCAGCAGCCAAGCCTACGAGCAGTACTTC. As protein: CASSQAYEQYF.

The rearrangement uses TRBV4-3 and TRBJ2-1, with D uncertain. Germline CDR1 LGHNA, CDR2 YSLEER. The V end lost 4 bases, the J end lost 7 bases, and 11 bases lay between the germline ends. The CDR3 is made up of 13 amino acids. The CDR3 nucleotides are TGCGCCAGCAGCCCCACCCCCACGAATGAGCAGTTCTTC. This translates into CASSPTPTNEQFF.

This clonotype was picked up many times. This chain joins TRBV5-1 and TRBJ1-1; 9 nucleotides line up with TRBD1. The J segment lost 7 bases and the V segment lost 5 bases, leaving 3 bases of the junction unmatched. Germline CDR1 SGHRS, CDR2 YFSETQ. CDR3 length equals 12 residues. The CDR3 region is CASRRDRDEAFF. DNA of the CDR3: TGCGCCAGCAGACGGGACAGGGATGAAGCTTTCTTT.

The sample holds many counts of this clonotype. An end of the junction differs from the germline gene, which may be a read error. The CDR3 loop is CASSPPLGLAGVLF. CDR3 nucleotides: TGTGCCAGCAGCCCTCCTTTGGGACTAGCGGGAGTCCTCTTC. The rearrangement joins TRBV7-9 to TRBJ2-1; 14 bases match TRBD2. The CDR3 totals 14 residues. In germline, CDR1 is SEHNR, CDR2 FQNEAQ (reference sequence). The full variable domain, completed using reference TRBV7-9 and TRBJ2-1, is DTGVSQNPRHKITKRGQNVTFRCDPISEHNRLYWYRQTLGQGPEFLTYFQNEAQLEKSRLLSDRFSAERPKGSFSTLEIQRTEQGDSAMYLCASSPPLGLAGVLFGPGTRLTVL.

This clonotype was seen repeatedly, ten times or more. The rearrangement uses TRBV29-1 and TRBJ1-5; 8 bases are a match to TRBD1. Germline V lookup: CDR1 SQVTM, CDR2 ANQGSEA. This CDR3 spans 15 amino acids. This CDR3 is CRITDREYSNQPQHF. In nucleotides, the CDR3 is TGCAGGATTACGGACAGGGAGTATAGCAATCAGCCCCAGCATTTT.

This chain joins TRBV18 and TRBJ2-5, with D possibly being TRBD2 (5 bases). V was pared by 6 bases and J by 0 bases, with 14 bases between. Germline V lookup: CDR1 KGHSH, CDR2 LQKENI. This CDR3 has 15 residues. The CDR3: CASSTRTRDQETQYF. In DNA, the CDR3 is TGTGCCAGCTCTACCAGAACTAGGGACCAAGAGACCCAGTACTTC.

This clonotype has only a few counts. The CDR3: CSVEAAGRNYEQYF. Written as DNA, the CDR3 is TGCAGCGTTGAAGCGGCAGGGCGGAACTACGAGCAGTACTTC. The chain recombines TRBV29-1 with TRBJ2-7, with TRBD1 as a possible D gene (5 bases). From germline, CDR1 is SQVTM and CDR2 ANQGSEA. Trimming removed 1 base at V and 3 bases at J, with 13 bases between. The CDR3 runs 14 residues.

This chain uses TRBV5-4 with TRBJ2-3, with D perhaps matching TRBD1 (6 bases). The CDR3 is 15 residues long. CDR1 SGHNT and CDR2 YYREEE come from the germline V gene (reference sequence). The V end was cut by 4 bases, the J end by 1 base, with 13 bases between. CDR3 protein: CASSQRQARTDTQYF. For the CDR3, the DNA is TGTGCCAGCAGCCAAAGACAGGCTCGCACAGATACGCAGTATTTT.

This clonotype was detected ten times or more. This chain uses TRBV27 with TRBJ2-7; D may be TRBD1 or TRBD2 (6 bases each). The CDR3 sequence is 15 residues long. Trimming cost V 2 bases and J 3 bases, with 14 bases left between them. Germline CDR1 MNHEY, CDR2 SMNVEV (reference sequence). For the CDR3, the DNA is TGTGCCAGCAGTTTAGTCAGGGGAGGCGGCTACGAGCAGTACTTC. Translation gives CASSLVRGGGYEQYF.

This clonotype was picked up many times. This sequence joins TRBV12-3 or TRBV12-4 and TRBJ2-7; D is possibly TRBD2 (5 bases). With 7 bases removed from V and 0 bases from J, the gap between germline ends came to 13 bases. The CDR3 is made up of 14 amino acids. The chain's CDR3 is CASNYDGNSYEQYF. The DNA for the CDR3 is TGTGCCAGCAATTACGACGGGAACTCCTACGAGCAGTACTTC.